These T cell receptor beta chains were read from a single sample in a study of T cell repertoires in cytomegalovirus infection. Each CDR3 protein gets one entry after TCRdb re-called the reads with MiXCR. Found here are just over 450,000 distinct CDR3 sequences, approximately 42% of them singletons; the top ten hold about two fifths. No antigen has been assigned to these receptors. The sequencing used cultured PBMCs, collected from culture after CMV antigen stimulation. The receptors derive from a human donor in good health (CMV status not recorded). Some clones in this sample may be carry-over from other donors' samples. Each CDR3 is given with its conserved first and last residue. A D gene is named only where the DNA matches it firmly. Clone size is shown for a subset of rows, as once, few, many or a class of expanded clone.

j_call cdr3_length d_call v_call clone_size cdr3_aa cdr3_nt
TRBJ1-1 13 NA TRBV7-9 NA CASSFPRLTEAFF TGTGCCAGCAGCTTCCCCAGGCTCACTGAAGCTTTCTTT
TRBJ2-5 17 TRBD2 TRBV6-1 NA CASRGTSGGAGYETQYF TGTGCCAGCAGAGGGACTAGCGGGGGGGCCGGTTATGAGACCCAGTACTTC
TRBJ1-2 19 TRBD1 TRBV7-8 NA CASSLASDRDSTLNYGYTF TGTGCCAGCAGCTTAGCGTCGGACAGGGATTCGACGTTAAACTATGGCTACACCTTC
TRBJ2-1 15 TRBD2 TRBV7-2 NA CASSQAGVLYNEQFF TGTGCCAGCAGCCAAGCGGGGGTCCTCTACAATGAGCAGTTCTTC
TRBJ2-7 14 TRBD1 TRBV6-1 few CASRAGTGYHEQYF TGTGCCAGCAGAGCCGGGACAGGTTACCACGAGCAGTACTTC
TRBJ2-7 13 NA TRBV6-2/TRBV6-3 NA CASLEAVSYEQYF TGTGCCAGCTTGGAGGCGGTCTCCTACGAGCAGTACTTC
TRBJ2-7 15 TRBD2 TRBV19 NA CASSTIAGAAYEQYF TGTGCCAGTAGTACTATAGCGGGAGCCGCCTACGAGCAGTACTTC
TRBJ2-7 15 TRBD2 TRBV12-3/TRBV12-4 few CASRSGGNTIYEQYF TGTGCCAGCAGGTCGGGGGGGAATACAATCTACGAGCAGTACTTC
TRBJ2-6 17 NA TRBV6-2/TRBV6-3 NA CASSRYSRVSGANVLTF TGTGCCAGCAGTCGATATTCAAGAGTCTCTGGGGCCAACGTCCTGACTTTC
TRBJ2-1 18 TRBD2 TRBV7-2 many CASSLVASGSLAYNEQFF TGTGCCAGCAGCTTAGTTGCTAGCGGGAGTTTGGCCTACAATGAGCAGTTCTTC
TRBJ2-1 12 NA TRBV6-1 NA CASSRRPDQQFF TGTGCCAGCAGTCGAAGACCGGACCAGCAGTTCTTC
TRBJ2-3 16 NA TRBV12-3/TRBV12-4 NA CASSLIRDLLTDTQYF TGTGCCAGCAGTCTAATCCGGGACTTACTCACAGATACGCAGTATTTT
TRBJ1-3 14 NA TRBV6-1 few CASSERGTGNTIYF TGTGCCAGCAGCGAACGGGGTACTGGAAACACCATATATTTT
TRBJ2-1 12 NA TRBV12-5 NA CASGSLYNEQFF TGTGCTAGTGGTTCACTCTACAATGAGCAGTTCTTC